These 8 T cell receptor beta chains were sequenced from one sample in a study of cytomegalovirus exposure and HLA in healthy donors. 13 Jbeta primers and 60 Vbeta primers were used for the PCR. Measured with immunoSEQ multiplex PCR; TCRdb has only the in-frame clones, and not every one. This table has 150,000 or so clones, more than 75% appearing once. The sample consisted of PBMCs. The receptors were gathered from a female donor in good health and CMV-seronegative.

CDR3 residues: CSAAGWAGGTDTQYF. In nucleotides, the CDR3 is TGCAGCGCCGCTGGTTGGGCGGGAGGCACAGATACGCAGTATTTT. This chain joins TRBV29-1 and TRBJ2-3; 7 nucleotides align to TRBD2. The germline V gene encodes CDR1 SQVTM and CDR2 ANQGSEA. The CDR3 totals 15 residues. J was trimmed by 1 base and V by 7 bases; bases with no gene match: 11.

The rearrangement uses TRBV7-9 and TRBJ2-4; possibly TRBD1 for D (6 bases). V lost 1 base, J lost 8 bases, and 9 bases lay in between. This CDR3 comprises 13 residues. Germline V CDR1 and CDR2: SEHNR, FQNEAQ (reference sequence). The CDR3 loop reads CASSLDGTHIQYF. The CDR3, as DNA: TGTGCCAGCAGCTTAGATGGGACACACATTCAGTACTTC.

This chain connects TRBV19 to TRBJ2-7, with TRBD2 as a possible D gene (6 bases). V lost 2 bases to trimming and J lost 1 base, with 6 bases between them. CDR1 is LNHDA and CDR2 is SQIVND in the germline V gene (reference sequence). The length of the CDR3 is 13 residues. CDR3 in amino acids: CASSIRESYEQYF. The CDR3 DNA reads TGTGCCAGTAGTATACGGGAGTCCTACGAGCAGTACTTC.

The chain is built from TRBV6-5 and TRBJ2-7, with D possibly TRBD2 on 5 matching bases. Germline values: CDR1 MNHEY, CDR2 SVGAGI. V lost 7 bases and J 3 bases, leaving 13 bases between the germline ends. The CDR3 is made up of 13 amino acids. The DNA for the CDR3 is TGTGCCAGCACCCCTGGGAGTCTCTACGAGCAGTACTTC. It encodes CASTPGSLYEQYF.

The rearrangement uses TRBV7-2 and TRBJ2-7; 13 bases map to TRBD2. Germline V gives CDR1 SGHTA, CDR2 FQGNSA. This CDR3 is 17 amino acids long. V was pared by 5 bases and J by 2 bases, with 9 bases of the junction left unmatched. CDR3 nucleotides: TGTGCCAGCAGCCTCACCGGACTAGCGGGAGTCGCCTACGAGCAGTACTTC. Its translation: CASSLTGLAGVAYEQYF.

This CDR3 reads CSVREGGNYGYTF. The CDR3 DNA sequence: TGCAGCGTTCGGGAAGGGGGCAACTATGGCTACACCTTC. The V call is TRBV29-1, the J call TRBJ1-2, with TRBD1 matching 7 bases. Per germline, CDR1 SQVTM and CDR2 ANQGSEA. This CDR3 is 13 amino acids long. V trimming: 5 bases; J trimming: 2 bases; junction bases outside the gene matches: 5. The full variable domain, in which reference TRBV29-1 and TRBJ1-2 provide the parts outside the CDR3, is SAVISQKPSRDICQRGTSLTIQCQVDSQVTMMFWYRQQPGQSLTLIATANQGSEATYESGFVIDKFPISRPNLTFSTLTVSNMSPEDSSIYLCSVREGGNYGYTFGSGTRLTVV.

This clone occurred a few times. The V gene is TRBV2, the J gene TRBJ2-5; weak D call: TRBD1 (5 bases). The CDR3 has 14 residues. The V end was cut by 6 bases, the J end by 1 base, with 12 bases between. Germline lookup yields CDR1 SNHLY and CDR2 FYNNEI. The CDR3 DNA reads TGTGCCAGCAGCCAGAGACAGACCCAAGAGACCCAGTACTTC. Translation gives CASSQRQTQETQYF.

The rearrangement uses TRBV9 and TRBJ1-1; 9 bases are a match to TRBD1. CDR1 and CDR2 from the germline V gene are SGDLS and YYNGEE. The CDR3 has 14 residues. Germline trimming cut 3 bases from V and 4 bases from J; bases unmatched to any gene: 4. For the CDR3, the DNA is TGTGCCAGCAGCGAGGGGACAGGGCCCACTGAAGCTTTCTTT. It codes for CASSEGTGPTEAFF.